The 25 T cell receptor beta chains given below trace back to one sample, sequenced in a study of beta chain features in type 1 diabetes. What was sequenced were expressed TCRB transcripts, since all of the isolated RNA had been reverse transcribed. Libraries were prepared by immunoSEQ multiplex PCR; TCRdb keeps only in-frame clonotypes and omits some of them. The sample contains 860,000 or so clones, 17% of which appear only once. The sequenced sample consisted of naive CD4+ T cells from blood. The receptor source for this set is a young woman in good health.

With regard to this clone: At one end the junction does not follow the germline gene, possibly because of a read error. The rearrangement joins TRBV7-7 to TRBJ2-5, with D hard to call. The CDR3 is 14 amino acids. Looked up from germline, CDR1 is SSHAT and CDR2 is FNYEAQ (reference sequence). The chain's CDR3 is CASSLIPPSETQYF. The DNA of the CDR3 is TGTGCTAGCAGCTTAATCCCCCCCTCAGAGACCCAGTACTTC.

The J gene is TRBJ2-7, the V gene TRBV15, with 12 bases aligning to TRBD2. This CDR3 has 16 residues. Per the germline V gene, CDR1 is LNHNV and CDR2 is YYDKDF (reference sequence). Trimming at V came to 0 bases and at J to 4 bases, leaving 4 bases not matched to a gene. The CDR3 nucleotides read TGTGCCACCAGCAGAGATCGACTAGCGGGAGTTTACGAGCAGTACTTC. This codes for CATSRDRLAGVYEQYF. The full variable domain, completed using reference TRBV15 and TRBJ2-7, is DAMVIQNPRYQVTQFGKPVTLSCSQTLNHNVMYWYQQKSSQAPKLLFHYYDKDFNNEADTPDNFQSRRPNTSFCFLDIRSPGLGDTAMYLCATSRDRLAGVYEQYFGPGTRLTVT.

This chain joins TRBV9 and TRBJ1-4; 9 bases match TRBD1. Looked up from germline, CDR1 is SGDLS and CDR2 is YYNGEE. J lost 8 bases, V lost 3 bases, and 11 bases had no gene match. The CDR3 is made up of 16 amino acids. The DNA of the CDR3 is TGTGCCAGCAGCGCTTCTAACAGGGGGCGAACAGAAAAACTGTTTTTT. It specifies CASSASNRGRTEKLFF.

The chain carries TRBV7-2 and TRBJ2-1, with 9 bases lining up with TRBD2. CDR1 and CDR2 (germline): SGHTA, FQGNSA. Unmatched junction bases numbered 3, after V lost 5 bases and J lost 4 bases. The CDR3 has 14 residues. The CDR3 reads CASSGLAGYNEQFF. CDR3 nucleotide sequence: TGTGCCAGCAGCGGGCTAGCGGGGTACAATGAGCAGTTCTTC.

The chain couples TRBV1 to TRBJ2-7. TRBV1 is a known pseudogene. The CDR3 totals 15 residues. The CDR3 loop reads CTSSRIRDPDYEQYF. The CDR3 region has the DNA TGCACCAGCAGCCGGATCCGGGACCCAGACTACGAGCAGTACTTC.

The chain carries TRBV4-3 and TRBJ2-5; TRBD2 matches 7 bases. The CDR3 totals 15 residues. Germline loops: CDR1 LGHNA, CDR2 YSLEER. The ends lost 4 bases at V and 2 bases at J; junction bases unmatched: 7. CDR3 amino acids: CASSRIHSGQETQYF. As DNA, the CDR3 is TGCGCCAGCAGCCGGATTCATAGCGGGCAAGAGACCCAGTACTTC.

The table lists this clone with a few counts. This sequence joins TRBV28 and TRBJ2-1; TRBD2 matches at 11 bases. The CDR3 has 14 residues. V gave up 6 bases and J gave up 9 bases; unmatched junction bases: 7. The germline V gene encodes CDR1 MDHEN and CDR2 SYDVKM. The CDR3: CASSRGLAGTEQFF. The CDR3 DNA follows: TGTGCCAGCAGCCGTGGACTAGCGGGCACTGAGCAGTTCTTC.

This clone was detected a few times. This sample also contains other DNA sequences that code for the same CDR3. This chain uses TRBV18 with TRBJ2-7; perhaps TRBD1 as D (5 bases). The V end was cut by 0 bases, the J end by 4 bases, with 7 bases between. Germline CDR1 reads KGHSH; CDR2 reads LQKENI. The CDR3 has 13 amino acids. The CDR3 nucleotides read TGTGCCAGCTCACCACCAGGGGTGTACGAGCAGTACTTC. It codes for CASSPPGVYEQYF. Looking up the rest from reference TRBV18 and TRBJ2-7 gives the full variable domain: NAGVMQNPRHLVRRRGQEARLRCSPMKGHSHVYWYRQLPEEGLKFMVYLQKENIIDESGMPKERFSAEFPKEGPSILRIQQVVRGDSAAYFCASSPPGVYEQYFGPGTRLTVT.

The chain employs TRBV14 and TRBJ2-7; perhaps TRBD1 as D (5 bases). Germline CDR1 SGHDN, CDR2 FVKESK. Trimming pared 4 bases from V and 2 bases from J, leaving 15 bases between. The CDR3 covers 15 residues. CDR3 sequence reads: CASSRSTVTAYEQYF. The DNA of the CDR3 is TGTGCCAGCAGCCGCTCGACAGTGACCGCCTACGAGCAGTACTTC. Full variable domain (missing parts from reference TRBV14 and TRBJ2-7): EAGVTQFPSHSVIEKGQTVTLRCDPISGHDNLYWYRRVMGKEIKFLLHFVKESKQDESGMPNNRFLAERTGGTYSTLKVQPAELEDSGVYFCASSRSTVTAYEQYFGPGTRLTVT.

In its sample, this clone was seen a few times. This chain uses TRBV7-2 with TRBJ2-1; 7 nucleotides match TRBD2. Germline-derived CDR1 and CDR2 are SGHTA and FQGNSA. Germline trimming cut 8 bases from V and 3 bases from J; bases unmatched to any gene: 10. This CDR3 is built from 15 residues. The chain's CDR3 is CASGPGGGYYNEQFF. In DNA form, the CDR3 reads TGTGCCAGCGGGCCTGGCGGGGGATACTACAATGAGCAGTTCTTC. The full variable domain, with the rest looked up from reference TRBV7-2 and TRBJ2-1, is GAGVSQSPSNKVTEKGKDVELRCDPISGHTALYWYRQSLGQGLEFLIYFQGNSAPDKSGLPSDRFSAERTGGSVSTLTIQRTQQEDSAVYLCASGPGGGYYNEQFFGPGTRLTVL.

The sample holds a few counts of this clone. Other DNA sequences from this sample encode an identical CDR3 as well. This chain uses TRBV6-5 with TRBJ2-2; D is possibly TRBD2 (6 bases). CDR3 length: 15 amino acids. Trimming shortened V by 2 bases and J by 0 bases, and 7 bases separated the two germline ends. Germline lookup yields CDR1 MNHEY and CDR2 SVGAGI. The CDR3 DNA reads as TGTGCCAGCAGTTACGGGACTGCGAACACCGGGGAGCTGTTTTTT. This gives the protein CASSYGTANTGELFF.

V gene TRBV29-1 combines with J gene TRBJ2-1, with TRBD2 matching over 7 bases. Germline V gene data show CDR1 as SQVTM and CDR2 as ANQGSEA. CDR3 length equals 13 residues. J was trimmed by 0 bases and V by 4 bases; bases with no gene match: 0. Here the CDR3 DNA reads TGCAGCGTTGGACTAGCCTCCTACAATGAGCAGTTCTTC. Translating it yields CSVGLASYNEQFF.

The rearrangement links TRBV9 to TRBJ2-1, with D possibly TRBD1 on 6 matching bases. This CDR3 region has 15 residues. The ends were cut back, 3 bases at V and 7 bases at J, with 17 bases in the middle. The germline CDR1 and CDR2 sequences are SGDLS and YYNGEE. CDR3 in amino acids: CASSATGGTGNEQFF. The CDR3 DNA follows: TGTGCCAGCAGCGCAACTGGGGGAACAGGGAATGAGCAGTTCTTC.

The rearrangement joins TRBV10-3 to TRBJ2-1; TRBD2 matches 8 bases. CDR1 is ENHRY, CDR2 SYGVKD, per germline. The trim removed 3 bases at V and 9 bases at J, leaving 10 bases unmatched. The CDR3 runs to 15 residues. Here the CDR3 DNA reads TGTGCCATCAGTGATCAGTCGGGAGGGCCGGGTGAGCAGTTCTTC. As protein: CAISDQSGGPGEQFF.

The rearrangement uses TRBV18 and TRBJ2-4; TRBD2 might be the D (5 bases). CDR1 and CDR2 from the germline V gene are KGHSH and LQKENI. Trimming stripped 6 bases from V and 4 bases from J, with 16 bases between. This CDR3 has 15 amino acids. CDR3 bases: TGTGCCAGCTCCCCTAGGCGGGCCAAGAAAAACATTCAGTACTTC. Translated: CASSPRRAKKNIQYF.

This clone was detected a few times. The V gene is TRBV7-3, the J gene TRBJ2-1, with D uncertain. V was trimmed by 5 bases and J by 9 bases, leaving 17 bases between them. The germline CDR1 and CDR2 sequences are SGHTA and FQGTGA. The CDR3 contains 14 residues. The CDR3 protein is CASSPGPSKGEQFF. The CDR3, as DNA: TGTGCCAGCAGCCCCGGCCCCTCCAAAGGTGAGCAGTTCTTC. The full variable domain, completed using reference TRBV7-3 and TRBJ2-1, is GAGVSQTPSNKVTEKGKYVELRCDPISGHTALYWYRQSLGQGPEFLIYFQGTGAADDSGLPNDRFFAVRPEGSVSTLKIQRTERGDSAVYLCASSPGPSKGEQFFGPGTRLTVL.

V usage is TRBV9 and J usage is TRBJ2-7, with D possibly TRBD2 on 6 matching bases. Trimming pared 1 base from V and 7 bases from J, leaving 15 bases between. Looked up from germline, CDR1 is SGDLS and CDR2 is YYNGEE. The CDR3 length is 14 residues. The CDR3 DNA follows: TGTGCCAGCAGCGTACTTGGAGGGCTCGGGGAGCAGTACTTC. This encodes CASSVLGGLGEQYF.

This sequence joins TRBV6-5 and TRBJ2-7; TRBD1 or TRBD2 may be the D gene (5 bases each). CDR1 is MNHEY and CDR2 is SVGAGI in the germline V gene. CDR3 length: 15 residues. V shed 7 bases and J shed 6 bases, with 22 bases lying between them. This CDR3 is CASTLTRGSAGEQYF. As DNA, the CDR3 is TGTGCCAGCACCCTAACGAGGGGCAGTGCTGGCGAGCAGTACTTC.

Concerning this clone itself: Other DNA sequences within the sample encode an identical CDR3. The V call is TRBV9, the J call TRBJ2-5; D gene ambiguous. This CDR3 spans 14 amino acids. Per germline, CDR1 SGDLS and CDR2 YYNGEE. V shed 0 bases and J shed 5 bases, with 11 bases lying between them. The CDR3 region is CASSVAVGRETQYF. CDR3 in DNA: TGTGCCAGCAGCGTAGCCGTCGGGCGGGAGACCCAGTACTTC.

V is TRBV2 and J is TRBJ2-7; no clear D. V gave up 5 bases and J gave up 1 base, with 9 bases separating them. This CDR3 spans 13 amino acids. CDR1 and CDR2 from the germline V gene are SNHLY and FYNNEI. The CDR3, as DNA: TGTGCCAGCAGTAACGGGCCGTCCTACGAGCAGTACTTC. It yields the protein CASSNGPSYEQYF.

This clone has just a few counts. The chain uses TRBV6-6 and TRBJ2-7; 10 bases line up with TRBD2. The V gene end was trimmed by 8 bases and the J gene end by 1 base; junction bases not matched to a gene: 11. The germline CDR1 and CDR2 sequences are MNHNY and SVGAGI (reference sequence). The CDR3 loop spans 16 amino acids. CDR3 bases: TGTGCCAGCGAAGCTAGCGGGAGAGGCATTTCCTACGAGCAGTACTTC. Protein product: CASEASGRGISYEQYF.

The sample holds a few counts of this clone. The chain uses TRBV20-1 and TRBJ2-1; D remains ambiguous. Germline CDR1 reads DFQATT; CDR2 reads SNEGSKA (reference sequence). Trimming stripped 0 bases from V and 8 bases from J, with 2 bases between. The CDR3 extends over 10 amino acids. The CDR3 spells CSARDDEQFF. CDR3 DNA: TGCAGTGCTAGAGATGATGAGCAGTTCTTC.

V is TRBV28 and J is TRBJ2-7; 11 positions agree with TRBD2. After removal of 7 bases from V and 3 bases from J, the junction contained 11 bases not matched to a gene. The germline CDR1 and CDR2 sequences are MDHEN and SYDVKM. The CDR3 consists of 16 residues. The CDR3 DNA follows: TGTGCCAGCACTTCACCCGGGACTAGCGGTGACTACGAGCAGTACTTC. Amino acids: CASTSPGTSGDYEQYF.

This clone was observed a few times. The rearrangement uses TRBV7-3 and TRBJ2-2; no definite D call. This CDR3 has 15 residues. Trimming removed 2 bases from V and 4 bases from J, with 11 bases in between. CDR1 is SGHTA and CDR2 is FQGTGA in the germline V gene. DNA for the CDR3: TGTGCCAGCAGCTTAGGTTCGGGTATCACCGGGGAGCTGTTTTTT. This encodes CASSLGSGITGELFF.

This rearrangement joins TRBV7-2 to TRBJ2-7; D possibly corresponds to TRBD2 (5 bases). The CDR3 is 14 residues long. The germline V gene encodes CDR1 SGHTA and CDR2 FQGNSA. Trimming pared 5 bases from V and 8 bases from J, leaving 19 bases between. The chain's CDR3 is CASSHPWGALKQYF. CDR3 sequence (DNA): TGTGCCAGCAGCCACCCCTGGGGAGCACTCAAGCAGTACTTC.